The 17 T cell receptor beta chains below come from one sample, sequenced in a study of blood T cell repertoires in COVID-19. Measured with immunoSEQ multiplex PCR; TCRdb has only the in-frame clones, and not every one. The sample has 140,000 or so clones; about 87% are singletons. Input material: peripheral blood. These receptors all come from a human donor with COVID-19, enrolled during active disease. The donor label of this sample is uncertain.

The V call is TRBV5-4, the J call TRBJ2-5; 10 nucleotides match TRBD1. V was clipped by 4 bases and J by 4 bases; unmatched bases: 7. CDR3 size: 15 residues. Germline loops: CDR1 SGHNT, CDR2 YYREEE (reference sequence). The CDR3 DNA is TGTGCCAGCAGCGGGACAGGGGTGGTTGGAGAGACCCAGTACTTC. It is translated as CASSGTGVVGETQYF.

The J gene is TRBJ2-4, the V gene TRBV7-6, with D perhaps matching TRBD1 (6 bases). Trimming pared 1 base from V and 1 base from J, leaving 8 bases between. CDR1 is SGHVS, CDR2 FNYEAQ, per germline. The CDR3 runs 15 residues. CDR3 DNA: TGTGCCAGCAGCTTAGAGAGGGGGGCCAAAAACATTCAGTACTTC. Protein sequence: CASSLERGAKNIQYF.

A note on this clone: At one boundary the junction diverges from the germline segment, which might be a read error. This sequence joins TRBV7-9 and TRBJ2-5; D ambiguous. The CDR3 spans 12 residues. The germline gives CDR1 SEHNR, CDR2 FQNEAQ (reference sequence). The CDR3 region is CASNPLSEIQYF. The CDR3 DNA is TGTGCCAGCAACCCCCTGTCTGAGATCCAGTACTTC.

The rearrangement links TRBV5-4 to TRBJ1-2; D is uncertain. V lost 3 bases, J lost 12 bases, and 9 bases lay in between. This CDR3 has 10 residues. In germline, CDR1 is SGHNT, CDR2 YYREEE (reference sequence). CDR3 protein: CASSSAINTF. The CDR3 DNA follows: TGTGCCAGCAGCTCCGCGATAAACACCTTC.

The chain links TRBV7-3 to TRBJ2-1; TRBD1 matches at 8 bases. The CDR3 sequence is 16 residues long. The germline gives CDR1 SGHTA, CDR2 FQGTGA. J was trimmed by 12 bases and V by 3 bases; bases with no gene match: 16. CDR3 amino acids: CASSLQGAVDPIGQFF. CDR3 nucleotide sequence: TGTGCCAGCAGCTTGCAGGGGGCAGTGGATCCAATCGGGCAGTTCTTC.

This clone was picked up one time. The V call is TRBV6-1, the J call TRBJ1-1, with 9 bases identical to TRBD1. The CDR3 consists of 16 residues. CDR1 MNHNS and CDR2 SASEGT come from the germline V gene. The V segment lost 3 bases and the J segment 8 bases; nucleotides outside the gene matches: 13. This chain's CDR3 is CASSDPGQGQRVEAFF. As DNA, the CDR3 is TGTGCCAGCAGTGATCCGGGACAGGGTCAACGAGTCGAAGCTTTCTTT.

The rearrangement uses TRBV6-2 or TRBV6-3 and TRBJ1-1, with 7 bases that match TRBD1. The CDR3 contains 15 residues. Trimming took 4 bases from V and 4 from J; bases not matched to a gene: 9. Looked up from germline, CDR1 is MNHEY and CDR2 is SVGEGT. The CDR3 region has the DNA TGTGCCAGCAGTTTAACAGAGGGGGCGCCCACTGAAGCTTTCTTT. Its protein is CASSLTEGAPTEAFF.

The chain links TRBV11-1 to TRBJ2-1; 8 nucleotides line up with TRBD1. Germline loops: CDR1 SGHAT, CDR2 FQDESV (reference sequence). CDR3 length: 15 residues. After removal of 6 bases from V and 4 bases from J, the junction contained 8 bases not matched to a gene. CDR3 sequence: CASSQMQGAYNEQFF. The CDR3 DNA reads TGTGCCAGCAGTCAAATGCAGGGGGCTTACAATGAGCAGTTCTTC.

The CDR3 coding sequence is TGTGCCAGCAGTGAGGAGGGGTTGGGAAATTCACCCCTCCACTTT. Its protein product is CASSEEGLGNSPLHF. This chain connects TRBV2 to TRBJ1-6, with D maybe TRBD1 (5 bases). Germline V lookup: CDR1 SNHLY, CDR2 FYNNEI. The germline V and J ends were trimmed by 3 bases and 7 bases, with 13 bases remaining between them. The CDR3 loop spans 15 amino acids.

The V gene is TRBV19, the J gene TRBJ1-1; D not certain. There are 13 residues in the CDR3. The V gene's germline CDR1 is LNHDA and CDR2 SQIVND (reference sequence). Between the trimmed V and J ends, which lost 7 bases and 0 bases, there was a span of 9 bases. The CDR3 sequence is CASTPGLNTEAFF. In nucleotides, the CDR3 is TGTGCCAGTACCCCGGGTTTGAACACTGAAGCTTTCTTT. The full variable domain, rest sourced from reference TRBV19 and TRBJ1-1, is DGGITQSPKYLFRKEGQNVTLSCEQNLNHDAMYWYRQDPGQGLRLIYYSQIVNDFQKGDIAEGYSVSREKKESFPLTVTSAQKNPTAFYLCASTPGLNTEAFFGQGTRLTVV.

The chain recombines TRBV10-3 with TRBJ1-4; TRBD1 might be the D (5 bases). CDR3 length: 16 residues. Germline CDR1 is ENHRY and CDR2 is SYGVKD. Trimming took 6 bases from V and 5 from J, leaving 19 bases between them. In DNA, the CDR3 is TGTGCCATCAGAGACAGACATTCCGGTGGGAATGAAAAACTGTTTTTT. It specifies CAIRDRHSGGNEKLFF.

This clone was observed once. The CDR3 protein is CASNKGKSGLQVEVLAKNIQYF. As DNA, the CDR3 is TGTGCCAGCAACAAGGGAAAATCGGGACTCCAGGTGGAGGTTCTAGCCAAAAACATTCAGTACTTC. The chain recombines TRBV21-1 with TRBJ2-4; the DNA was not compared with TRBD2, the D call given in the table. TRBV21-1 is labeled a pseudogene. The CDR3 covers 22 residues.

This chain links TRBV6-2 or TRBV6-3 with TRBJ2-7, with TRBD2 identical over 12 bases. CDR3 length: 16 amino acids. CDR1 and CDR2 from the germline V gene are MNHEY and SVGEGT. J gave up 2 bases and V 5 bases, and 7 bases lay outside the gene matches. The CDR3 DNA follows: TGTGCCAGCAGTCGCCGACTAGCGGGGGTCACCTACGAGCAGTACTTC. It translates to CASSRRLAGVTYEQYF.

The chain employs TRBV12-3 or TRBV12-4 and TRBJ2-1, with TRBD2 as a possible D gene (6 bases). The V end was cut by 6 bases, the J end by 6 bases, with 12 bases between. The CDR3 contains 13 residues. CDR3 region: CASRGRRGNEQFF. For the CDR3, the DNA is TGTGCCAGCAGGGGACGGAGGGGCAATGAGCAGTTCTTC.

This chain uses TRBV6-5 with TRBJ2-1; 8 nucleotides line up with TRBD2. Germline trimming cut 9 bases from V and 6 bases from J; bases unmatched to any gene: 4. Looked up from germline, CDR1 is MNHEY and CDR2 is SVGAGI. The CDR3 is made up of 12 amino acids. In DNA form, the CDR3 reads TGTGCCAGAACGGGGGGGCGCAATGAGCAGTTCTTC. Protein product: CARTGGRNEQFF.

Remarks on this clone: The sample contains more than one DNA sequence encoding this CDR3. The chain recombines TRBV5-5 with TRBJ2-2; 9 nucleotides align to TRBD2. Germline V gene data show CDR1 as SGHKS and CDR2 as YYEKEE (reference sequence). This CDR3 is built from 19 residues. Unmatched junction bases numbered 10, after V lost 0 bases and J lost 1 base. The CDR3 spells CASSLDSSGKTLNTGELFF. The CDR3 DNA reads TGTGCCAGCAGCTTGGATTCTAGCGGGAAAACCCTGAACACCGGGGAGCTGTTTTTT.

This clone appeared once. The gene calls are TRBV15 and TRBJ2-6; TRBD2 might be the D (5 bases). Trimming cost V 3 bases and J 4 bases, with 13 bases left between them. This CDR3 has 16 amino acids. CDR1 is LNHNV and CDR2 is YYDKDF in the germline V gene (reference sequence). This chain's CDR3 is CATSSPPWRGANVLTF. CDR3 sequence (DNA): TGTGCCACCAGCAGTCCCCCCTGGAGGGGGGCCAACGTCCTGACTTTC.